This T cell receptor (beta chain) was profiled in a study of cytomegalovirus exposure and HLA in healthy donors. Study observations and caveats: A missense DCLRE1C variant was associated with V- and J-gene trimming of TCR beta chains in a later analysis, and an independent cohort replicated the association.

For this clone: Its matching antigen is unknown.

The PCR used 60 Vbeta and 13 Jbeta primers. Data came from immunoSEQ multiplex PCR; TCRdb stores just in-frame clones and leaves some out. The sample yields around 130,000 clones, approximately 80% seen once. The material sequenced was PBMCs. This TCR was sampled from a girl aged 2-9 years in good health and CMV-seronegative.

The CDR3 here is CASSLGTYTDTQYF. DNA for the CDR3: TGTGCCAGCAGTTTGGGCACATACACAGATACGCAGTATTTT. V and J are TRBV27 and TRBJ2-3; D is undetermined. The V gene lost 3 bases and the J gene lost 2 bases, with 9 bases spanning the gap. The germline V gene encodes CDR1 MNHEY and CDR2 SMNVEV (reference sequence). This CDR3 spans 14 amino acids.